Sequencing of this TCR beta chain was carried out in a study of T cells in Graves' hyperthyroidism and ophthalmopathy. As for the study in general: Peripheral blood was collected at initial diagnosis, before any treatment. Findings of the study overall: From stable hyperthyroidism, ophthalmopathy was set apart by a 13 V-J model. The model identified upcoming ophthalmopathy a median approximately six months ahead of onset.

Amplified TCR beta CDR3 regions derived from RNA transcripts. A first-round RT-PCR of the TCR CDR3 used the HTBI primer set. TCRdb processed the multiplex PCR reads anew with MiXCR; each CDR3 protein has one entry. The sample includes hundreds of thousands of distinct CDR3 sequences, 14% of them seen just once. Between the trimmed V and J ends, which lost 7 bases and 3 bases, there was a span of 15 bases. The CDR3 has 14 residues. Thyroid ultrasound, orbital computed tomography, clinical symptoms, and serum thyroxine and TRAb underpinned diagnoses. This clonotype was counted many times. The antigen remains undetermined.

The sequence came from a woman under 30 with Graves' hyperthyroidism. The specimen was blood. The chain combines TRBV12-3 or TRBV12-4 with TRBJ1-1, with D unresolved. The CDR3 DNA sequence: TGTGCCAGCACCCCTGCCGGGGTGGACACTGAAGCTTTCTTT. Its translation: CASTPAGVDTEAFF.